The 23 T cell receptor beta chains listed next were all sequenced from one sample in a study of cytomegalovirus exposure and HLA in healthy donors. In the PCR, 60 Vbeta and 13 Jbeta primers were used. Only in-frame clones appear in the TCRdb table, and some are missing; sequencing was by immunoSEQ multiplex PCR. The sample has 170,000 or so clones, about four fifths seen once; the top ten hold about 0.4%. The sample taken for sequencing was PBMCs. The receptors here all came from a boy aged 2 to 9 in good health and CMV-seronegative.

This clone has more than one count but fewer than ten. The rearrangement uses TRBV9 and TRBJ1-2, with 8 bases lining up with TRBD1. V was pared by 0 bases and J by 4 bases, with 5 bases of the junction left unmatched. Germline-derived CDR1 and CDR2 are SGDLS and YYNGEE. This CDR3 is built from 15 residues. The CDR3 protein is CASSVDNRGSYGYTF. As DNA, the CDR3 is TGTGCCAGCAGCGTAGATAACAGGGGGAGCTATGGCTACACCTTC.

About this clone: It is likely a read error, because the conserved phenylalanine at the end of the CDR3 is missing. The chain links TRBV29-1 to TRBJ1-2; D may be TRBD1 (6 bases). CDR1 and CDR2 from the germline V gene are SQVTM and ANQGSEA. The CDR3 is made up of 13 amino acids. V lost 6 bases and J lost 5, with 16 bases in between. CDR3 protein: CSVSGAQSYGYTV. The CDR3 coding sequence is TGCAGCGTATCAGGGGCCCAGTCTTATGGCTACACCGTC.

V is TRBV10-3 and J is TRBJ2-7; 11 bases agree with TRBD2. Looked up from germline, CDR1 is ENHRY and CDR2 is SYGVKD. With V trimmed by 8 bases and J by 2 bases, 8 bases remained unmatched. This CDR3 region has 15 residues. In nucleotides, the CDR3 is TGTGCCATCGGGGGGACTAGCGGCCTTACCTACGAGCAGTACTTC. Its translation is CAIGGTSGLTYEQYF.

This chain connects TRBV10-2 to TRBJ2-5, with D possibly matching TRBD1 (6 bases). Germline CDR1 reads WSHSY; CDR2 reads SAAADI. V dropped 3 bases and J dropped 3 bases, with 14 bases sitting between them. The CDR3 spans 15 residues. DNA of the CDR3: TGCGCCAGCAGTGAATTATACAGGGCGAAAGAGACCCAGTACTTC. It is translated as CASSELYRAKETQYF.

The chain has TRBV30 and TRBJ1-1, with 11 bases that match TRBD1. CDR1 and CDR2 (germline): GTSNPN, SVGIG (reference sequence). The CDR3 is made up of 15 amino acids. The J segment lost 4 bases and the V segment lost 1 base, leaving 5 bases of the junction unmatched. CDR3 DNA: TGTGCCTGGAGTGGGACAGGGGGCGCAGTCACTGAAGCTTTCTTT. This translates into CAWSGTGGAVTEAFF.

This clone was picked up a small number of times. The J gene is TRBJ2-1, the V gene TRBV4-1; 8 bases line up with TRBD1. Germline V CDR1 and CDR2: MGHRA, YSYEKL. CDR3 length: 16 residues. V lost 1 base, J lost 7 bases, and 9 bases stayed unmatched. The CDR3 here is CASSQVSQGAWNEQFF. For the CDR3, the DNA is TGCGCCAGCAGCCAAGTTTCTCAGGGGGCTTGGAATGAGCAGTTCTTC.

The genes are TRBV4-1 and TRBJ1-4; 7 positions agree with TRBD1. CDR3 size: 15 residues. With 4 bases clipped from V and 4 bases from J, the junction kept 6 bases outside the gene matches. Germline loops: CDR1 MGHRA, CDR2 YSYEKL. Here the CDR3 reads CASSPPTGNNEKLFF. The DNA of the CDR3 is TGCGCCAGCAGCCCCCCGACAGGGAATAATGAAAAACTGTTTTTT.

The chain is built from TRBV10-3 and TRBJ1-3; TRBD1 matches at 9 bases. Germline CDR1 reads ENHRY; CDR2 reads SYGVKD. Germline trimming cut 6 bases from V and 2 bases from J; bases unmatched to any gene: 2. This CDR3 region has 14 residues. The CDR3 DNA reads TGTGCCATCAGGAGGGACAGGGCTGGAAACACCATATATTTT. It yields the protein CAIRRDRAGNTIYF.

This chain links TRBV11-2 with TRBJ1-5; no firm D call. CDR1 and CDR2 (germline): SGHAT, FQNNGV. V lost 5 bases, J lost 0 bases, and 11 bases lay in between. CDR3 length equals 15 residues. The CDR3 DNA follows: TGTGCCAGCAGCCCCCACATTGGTAGCAATCAGCCCCAGCATTTT. It translates to CASSPHIGSNQPQHF.

V and J are TRBV7-9 and TRBJ2-1; 9 bases are a match to TRBD2. The V gene's germline CDR1 is SEHNR and CDR2 FQNEAQ (reference sequence). This CDR3 region has 14 residues. Trimming took 1 base from V and 5 from J; bases not matched to a gene: 0. DNA for the CDR3: TGTGCCAGCAGCTTAGTAGCGGGAGACAATGAGCAGTTCTTC. It specifies CASSLVAGDNEQFF.

This chain connects TRBV19 to TRBJ1-2; D remains ambiguous. CDR3 length: 14 residues. The ends were cut back, 6 bases at V and 4 bases at J, with 15 bases in the middle. Germline-derived CDR1 and CDR2 are LNHDA and SQIVND (reference sequence). The CDR3 region is CASSTGSRGYGYTF. Written as DNA, the CDR3 is TGTGCCAGTAGCACTGGGTCTCGCGGCTATGGCTACACCTTC.

V is TRBV4-1 and J is TRBJ2-7, with a possible D match to TRBD2 (6 bases). CDR1 and CDR2 (germline): MGHRA, YSYEKL. CDR3 size: 13 residues. The V end was cut by 1 base, the J end by 3 bases, with 7 bases between. Written as DNA, the CDR3 is TGCGCCAGCAGCCAAGGGGGGGACTACGAGCAGTACTTC. Protein: CASSQGGDYEQYF.

This clone was counted once. J is TRBJ2-1 and V is TRBV4-1, with 7 bases matching TRBD2. This CDR3 is built from 15 residues. V lost 4 bases to trimming and J lost 11 bases; unmatched junction nucleotides: 14. Germline V CDR1 and CDR2: MGHRA, YSYEKL. In nucleotides, the CDR3 is TGCGCCAGCAGCCCCACACCCCTTACTAGCGACCAGCAGTTCTTC. This sequence encodes CASSPTPLTSDQQFF.

Concerning this clone: Different DNA sequences within this sample yield the same CDR3. This chain links TRBV5-1 with TRBJ1-1; TRBD1 agrees at 7 bases. Germline trimming cut 4 bases from V and 1 base from J; bases unmatched to any gene: 4. There are 14 residues in the CDR3. Germline V gene sequence: CDR1 SGHRS, CDR2 YFSETQ. The CDR3 DNA reads TGCGCCAGCAGCCCTCGGACAGGGAACACTGAAGCTTTCTTT. Protein: CASSPRTGNTEAFF.

This chain links TRBV5-1 with TRBJ2-7, with 7 bases lining up with TRBD2. The trim removed 5 bases at V and 0 bases at J, leaving 2 bases unmatched. Germline CDR1 is SGHRS and CDR2 is YFSETQ. This CDR3 is 13 amino acids long. As DNA, the CDR3 is TGCGCCAGCAGGGGGAGGGTCTCCTACGAGCAGTACTTC. It translates to CASRGRVSYEQYF.

The chain carries TRBV5-6 and TRBJ1-2, with D perhaps TRBD1 (6 bases). V lost 4 bases to trimming and J lost 2 bases, with 9 bases between them. Germline assignment: CDR1 SGHDT and CDR2 YYEEEE. The CDR3 is made up of 13 amino acids. CDR3 region: CASSRTANYGYTF. CDR3 DNA sequence: TGTGCCAGCAGCCGGACAGCGAACTATGGCTACACCTTC.

This clone appeared once. The genes are TRBV27 and TRBJ1-2; 7 bases line up with TRBD1. Germline CDR1 and CDR2: MNHEY and SMNVEV (reference sequence). The CDR3 spans 16 residues. J gave up 1 base and V 6 bases, and 11 bases lay outside the gene matches. CDR3 region: CASRGQLNYYNYGYTF. The CDR3 region has the DNA TGTGCCAGCAGGGGACAGTTGAATTATTATAACTATGGCTACACCTTC.

The CDR3 nucleotides read TGTGCCAGCAGTTCAGGGCCCTACGAGCAGTACTTC. Its protein product is CASSSGPYEQYF. The chain recombines TRBV11-2 with TRBJ2-7, with D maybe TRBD1 (5 bases). The CDR3 loop spans 12 amino acids. The V gene's germline CDR1 is SGHAT and CDR2 FQNNGV. V lost 6 bases and J lost 2, with 8 bases in between.

J is TRBJ1-1 and V is TRBV11-2; D is uncertain. This CDR3 comprises 15 residues. Germline-derived CDR1 and CDR2 are SGHAT and FQNNGV. Trimming shortened V by 0 bases and J by 1 base, and 9 bases separated the two germline ends. The CDR3 loop is CASSLDGKANTEAFF. The CDR3 region has the DNA TGTGCCAGCAGCTTAGATGGTAAAGCGAACACTGAAGCTTTCTTT.

The chain combines TRBV27 with TRBJ2-5, with 10 bases matching TRBD1. The CDR3 has 13 amino acids. V lost 3 bases to trimming and J lost 11 bases; unmatched junction nucleotides: 6. Germline assignment: CDR1 MNHEY and CDR2 SMNVEV (reference sequence). CDR3 sequence reads: CASSLDRGDEQYF. In DNA form, the CDR3 reads TGTGCCAGCAGTTTGGACAGGGGGGATGAGCAGTACTTC.

V usage is TRBV15 and J usage is TRBJ2-3, with TRBD2 matching 14 bases. The J segment lost 3 bases and the V segment lost 0 bases, leaving 2 bases of the junction unmatched. Per the germline V gene, CDR1 is LNHNV and CDR2 is YYDKDF (reference sequence). The CDR3 runs to 17 residues. The CDR3 bases are TGTGCCACCAGCAGAGAACGGACTAGCGGGGGGACAGATACGCAGTATTTT. This sequence encodes CATSRERTSGGTDTQYF.

The CDR3 DNA is TGTGCCAGCAGTGATTGGGCGAGTAGGGGAAATGAGCAGTTCTTC. Protein: CASSDWASRGNEQFF. V is TRBV2 and J is TRBJ2-1, with D perhaps matching TRBD1 (5 bases). Trimming stripped 3 bases from V and 7 bases from J, with 16 bases between. The germline V gene encodes CDR1 SNHLY and CDR2 FYNNEI. CDR3 length equals 15 residues.

CDR3 residues: CASRLDGQGYEKLFF. CDR3 coding DNA: TGTGCCAGCAGACTGGACGGACAGGGTTATGAAAAACTGTTTTTT. The chain is built from TRBV5-8 and TRBJ1-4, with 8 bases matching TRBD1. Germline assignment: CDR1 SGHTS and CDR2 YDEGEE. This CDR3 comprises 15 residues. The junction had 9 bases not matched to a gene; V was cut back by 5 bases and J by 6 bases.